These 20 T cell receptor beta chains share one sample of origin, sequenced in a study of blood T cell repertoires in COVID-19. Sequencing was performed with immunoSEQ multiplex PCR; in TCRdb, only in-frame clones are kept and a portion is missing. The sample shows around 250,000 clones, around 83% of them seen only once. The sample comprised peripheral blood. The receptors were sampled from a woman younger than 35 with acute or convalescent COVID-19.

The chain links TRBV19 to TRBJ1-1; D call uncertain. Germline V gene sequence: CDR1 LNHDA, CDR2 SQIVND (reference sequence). This CDR3 has 13 amino acids. V was trimmed by 2 bases and J by 4 bases, leaving 8 bases between them. CDR3 loop: CASSILVSTEAFF. CDR3 nucleotides: TGTGCCAGTAGTATATTGGTGAGCACTGAAGCTTTCTTT.

The chain carries TRBV9 and TRBJ2-3, with D possibly being TRBD2 (6 bases). V lost 0 bases to trimming and J lost 2 bases, with 7 bases between them. The germline gives CDR1 SGDLS, CDR2 YYNGEE. The CDR3 runs to 14 residues. This CDR3 is CASSVGGTTDTQYF. CDR3 DNA: TGTGCCAGCAGCGTAGGCGGGACCACAGATACGCAGTATTTT.

The V gene is TRBV11-3, the J gene TRBJ2-5, with 10 bases aligning to TRBD2. Germline CDR1 and CDR2: SGHNT and YENEEA. This CDR3 is 15 amino acids long. V lost 1 base and J lost 5; bases outside the gene matches: 4. The DNA of the CDR3 is TGTGCCAGCAGCTTAGGGCTAGCGGGAGTCGAGACCCAGTACTTC. It encodes CASSLGLAGVETQYF.

In nucleotides, the CDR3 is TGTGCCAGCCACAATACCCAGGGGAATCAGCCCCAGCATTTT. Translation gives CASHNTQGNQPQHF. The chain links TRBV28 to TRBJ1-5; D perhaps matches TRBD1 (6 bases). Germline CDR1 MDHEN, CDR2 SYDVKM. The CDR3 is made up of 14 amino acids. Trimming removed 8 bases at V and 4 bases at J, with 15 bases between.

The chain combines TRBV9 with TRBJ2-2; TRBD1 matches 7 bases. Germline-derived CDR1 and CDR2 are SGDLS and YYNGEE. Trimming took 4 bases from V and 0 from J; bases not matched to a gene: 6. The CDR3 runs to 16 residues. CDR3 DNA sequence: TGTGCCAGCAGCCTTACGACAGGGACGAACACCGGGGAGCTGTTTTTT. Amino acid sequence: CASSLTTGTNTGELFF.

The chain carries TRBV9 and TRBJ2-3; the match to TRBD1 covers 7 bases. Trimming at V came to 4 bases and at J to 1 base, leaving 6 bases not matched to a gene. The CDR3 contains 15 residues. The germline V gene encodes CDR1 SGDLS and CDR2 YYNGEE. The CDR3 reads CASSSRQGGTDTQYF. DNA for the CDR3: TGTGCCAGCAGCTCCCGACAGGGTGGCACAGATACGCAGTATTTT.

The V and J genes are TRBV12-3 or TRBV12-4 and TRBJ1-2, with 8 nucleotides matching TRBD1. The CDR3 length is 12 residues. The J segment lost 5 bases and the V segment lost 7 bases, leaving 3 bases of the junction unmatched. The CDR3 spells CASTQGAYGYTF. The CDR3 coding sequence is TGTGCCAGCACCCAGGGGGCTTATGGCTACACCTTC.

This chain uses TRBV11-1 with TRBJ2-3, with 9 bases fitting TRBD2. With V trimmed by 7 bases and J by 0 bases, 5 bases remained unmatched. The CDR3 loop spans 15 amino acids. Germline assignment: CDR1 SGHAT and CDR2 FQDESV (reference sequence). The CDR3 DNA reads as TGTGCCAGCAAGGGGACTAGCCTGAGCACAGATACGCAGTATTTT. Amino acids: CASKGTSLSTDTQYF. Full variable domain (outside the CDR3, taken from reference TRBV11-1 and TRBJ2-3): EAEVAQSPRYKITEKSQAVAFWCDPISGHATLYWYRQILGQGPELLVQFQDESVVDDSQLPKDRFSAERLKGVDSTLKIQPAELGDSAMYLCASKGTSLSTDTQYFGPGTRLTVL.

This rearrangement joins TRBV6-4 to TRBJ2-7; D might be TRBD2 (7 bases). Germline V CDR1 and CDR2: MRHNA, SNTAGT. Deletions cut 11 bases from V and 4 bases from J, with 21 bases between. The CDR3 is made up of 14 amino acids. The CDR3: CARHLAGARYEQYF. CDR3 nucleotides: TGTGCCCGACATCTCGCGGGGGCGAGGTACGAGCAGTACTTC.

The V and J genes are TRBV5-6 and TRBJ1-5; D remains ambiguous. The V and J ends lost 5 bases and 4 bases respectively, with 19 bases between them. There are 16 residues in the CDR3. Germline V CDR1 and CDR2: SGHDT, YYEEEE. CDR3 in DNA: TGTGCCAGCAGTTCAAGGGCCCTCCGGGGAAATCAGCCCCAGCATTTT. Its translation is CASSSRALRGNQPQHF.

This clone was picked up a small number of times. V is TRBV11-3 and J is TRBJ2-1; no firm D call. Germline V gene data show CDR1 as SGHNT and CDR2 as YENEEA. This CDR3 comprises 14 residues. The ends were cut back, 0 bases at V and 3 bases at J, with 6 bases in the middle. The CDR3 nucleotides are TGTGCCAGCAGCTTAGACTCCTACTACAATGAGCAGTTCTTC. It codes for CASSLDSYYNEQFF.

V usage is TRBV7-2 and J usage is TRBJ1-4; the D gene is possibly TRBD1 (6 bases). The CDR3 sequence is 13 residues long. The germline V gene has CDR1 SGHTA and CDR2 FQGNSA. V lost 4 bases to trimming and J lost 6 bases, with 9 bases between them. CDR3 nucleotide sequence: TGTGCCAGCAGCTCCCGGACAGATGAAAAACTGTTTTTT. Translated: CASSSRTDEKLFF.

V is TRBV9 and J is TRBJ2-3; 7 nucleotides match TRBD2. Per the germline V gene, CDR1 is SGDLS and CDR2 is YYNGEE. V was pared by 4 bases and J by 1 base, with 12 bases of the junction left unmatched. CDR3 length: 17 residues. CDR3 amino acids: CASSPHGGGSGTDTQYF. The CDR3 nucleotides read TGTGCCAGCAGCCCACACGGCGGGGGTTCCGGCACAGATACGCAGTATTTT.

This chain links TRBV6-2 or TRBV6-3 with TRBJ1-1, with a weak D call TRBD1 (6 bases). Trimming removed 6 bases from V and 5 bases from J, with 10 bases in between. This CDR3 contains 12 residues. Germline assignment: CDR1 MNHEY and CDR2 SVGEGT. The CDR3 nucleotides read TGTGCCAGCAGCACGACAGGAACTGAAGCTTTCTTT. It codes for CASSTTGTEAFF.

The J gene is TRBJ2-3, the V gene TRBV7-2; 14 nucleotides line up with TRBD2. CDR1 is SGHTA, CDR2 FQGNSA, per germline. This CDR3 has 17 amino acids. V shed 4 bases, J shed 5 bases, and the junction held 8 bases outside the gene matches. Here the CDR3 reads CASSWVSGTSGRDTQYF. The CDR3 coding sequence is TGTGCCAGCAGCTGGGTGTCCGGGACTAGCGGGAGAGATACGCAGTATTTT.

This clone was picked up one time. This chain connects TRBV6-2 or TRBV6-3 to TRBJ2-2; weak D call: TRBD2 (7 bases). Trimming stripped 7 bases from V and 6 bases from J, with 21 bases between. CDR1 MNHEY and CDR2 SVGEGT come from the germline V gene. The CDR3 contains 16 residues. The CDR3 region is CASTPRGRELAGELFF. CDR3 DNA: TGTGCCAGCACCCCGCGGGGGCGGGAGCTGGCCGGGGAGCTGTTTTTT.

The chain has TRBV27 and TRBJ2-1; D might be TRBD2 (5 bases). The length of the CDR3 is 16 residues. Germline V gene sequence: CDR1 MNHEY, CDR2 SMNVEV (reference sequence). Trimming removed 0 bases at V and 0 bases at J, with 9 bases between. DNA of the CDR3: TGTGCCAGCAGTTTATCCTGGAGGAGCTCCTACAATGAGCAGTTCTTC. Its translation: CASSLSWRSSYNEQFF.

This clone was counted a few times. The chain carries TRBV19 and TRBJ2-7, with a possible D match to TRBD2 (5 bases). Trimming pared 5 bases from V and 7 bases from J, leaving 15 bases between. The germline CDR1 and CDR2 sequences are LNHDA and SQIVND (reference sequence). The CDR3 has 13 amino acids. This CDR3 reads CASSPEGSGEQYF. In DNA form, the CDR3 reads TGTGCCAGTAGTCCCGAGGGTTCGGGGGAGCAGTACTTC.

CDR3 protein: CATTNQRRQMNTEAFF. CDR3 nucleotide sequence: TGTGCCACCACCAATCAAAGGAGACAGATGAACACTGAAGCTTTCTTT. The chain employs TRBV15 and TRBJ1-1, with a possible D match to TRBD1 (5 bases). The CDR3 length is 16 residues. Germline CDR1 LNHNV, CDR2 YYDKDF (reference sequence). Trimming stripped 7 bases from V and 0 bases from J, with 18 bases between.

The chain uses TRBV5-4 and TRBJ2-7; 10 bases are a match to TRBD2. The junction had 3 bases not matched to a gene; V was cut back by 0 bases and J by 6 bases. Germline CDR1 SGHNT, CDR2 YYREEE (reference sequence). This CDR3 has 14 amino acids. CDR3 sequence: CASSLVASGGEQYF. CDR3 nucleotide sequence: TGTGCCAGCAGCTTGGTGGCTAGCGGGGGCGAGCAGTACTTC.